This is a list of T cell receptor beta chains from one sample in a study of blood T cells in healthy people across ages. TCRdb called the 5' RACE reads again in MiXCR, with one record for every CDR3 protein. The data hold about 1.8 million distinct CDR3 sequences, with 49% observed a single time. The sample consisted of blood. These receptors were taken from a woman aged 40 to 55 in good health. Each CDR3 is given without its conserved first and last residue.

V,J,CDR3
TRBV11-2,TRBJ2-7,ASSSQGAPLYEQY
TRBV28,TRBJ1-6,ASSQRTALNSPLH
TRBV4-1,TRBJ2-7,ASSQTGGVYEQY
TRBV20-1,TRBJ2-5,SALPHLGIGETQY
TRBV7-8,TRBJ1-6,ASSLVSPSRSDSPLH
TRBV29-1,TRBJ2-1,SVDTGHNYEQF
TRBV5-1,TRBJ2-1,ASSLAIGGPYNEQF
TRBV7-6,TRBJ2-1,ASSLERAGGPDNEQF
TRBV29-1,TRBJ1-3,SVLRNPGGSSGNTIY
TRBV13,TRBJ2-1,ASSLWRGGGNEQF
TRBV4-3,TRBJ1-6,ASSQSQGWDSPLH
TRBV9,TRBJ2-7,ASSAGALAGVYEQY
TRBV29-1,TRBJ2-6,SVPKGSSGANVLT
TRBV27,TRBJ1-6,ASSLIAGNSYNSPLH
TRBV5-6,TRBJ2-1,ASSPPRLAGRVEQF
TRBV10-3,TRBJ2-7,AIGQGLYEQY
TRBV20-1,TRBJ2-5,SAHGTSGGMETQY
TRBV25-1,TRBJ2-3,ASSEPEPLGTDTQY
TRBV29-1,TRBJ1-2,SVAGTNGYT
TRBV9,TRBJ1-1,ASSAVQGWSEAF
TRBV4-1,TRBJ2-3,ASSQDPLAGQTRGDTQY
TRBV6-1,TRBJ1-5,ASRDDQPQH
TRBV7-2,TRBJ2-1,ASSTSGGLYNEQF
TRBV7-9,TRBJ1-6,ASSLENSNSPLH
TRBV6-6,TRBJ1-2,ASSGQLANYGYT
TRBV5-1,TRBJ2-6,ASSLIGAGANVQT
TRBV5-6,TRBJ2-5,ASTEITGGETQY
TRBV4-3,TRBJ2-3,ASSQDLNRPPTDTQY
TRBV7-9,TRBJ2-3,ASSSIGVGTDTQY
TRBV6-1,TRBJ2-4,ASSEIRGGPVNTEY
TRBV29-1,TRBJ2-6,SVEDPGERGANVLT
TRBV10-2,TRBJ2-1,ASRGSPGRNEQF
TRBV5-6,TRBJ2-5,ASSLSLREETQY
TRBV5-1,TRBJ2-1,ASSQRGSRDEQF
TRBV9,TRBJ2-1,ASSPYERGPYNEQF
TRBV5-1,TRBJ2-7,ASSPGTSKACEQY
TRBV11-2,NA,ASSRDTGSETQY
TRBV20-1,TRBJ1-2,SADGTGMGGYT
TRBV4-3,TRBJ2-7,ASSDRDGPYEQY
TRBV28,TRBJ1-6,AIDTGDSPLH
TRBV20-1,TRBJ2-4,SAASRTSGGALGIQY
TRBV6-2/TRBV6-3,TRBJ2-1,ASSYRDVVGGGSYNEQF
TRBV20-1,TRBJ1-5,SAYHSPSNQPQH
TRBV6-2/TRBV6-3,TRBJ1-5,ASSCSIQGLGNQPQH
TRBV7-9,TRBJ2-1,ASILGTGRHGQF
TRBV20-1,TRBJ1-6,SATGQLSYNSPLH
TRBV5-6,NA,ASSPGRGNIQY
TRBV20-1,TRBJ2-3,SARREPSDTQY
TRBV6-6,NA,ASTTLRTGYEQY
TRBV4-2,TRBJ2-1,ASSQAAQYNEQF